This T cell receptor beta chain was captured in a study of glioma-infiltrating T cells after dendritic cell vaccination. About the study: Dendritic cell vaccination trial patients had either newly diagnosed or recurrent glioblastoma. Autologous tumor lysate-pulsed dendritic cell vaccination was given between about 2002 and 2012.

Study results and limitations: Survival was not directly related to TCR clonality in these patients.

After removal of 0 bases from V and 5 bases from J, the junction contained 6 bases not matched to a gene. CDR3 length: 17 residues. The germline gives CDR1 SGHDT, CDR2 YYEEEE. Comments on this clone: Antigen unknown.

The PCR used 60 V beta and 13 J beta primers. Repertoires were generated with immunoSEQ multiplex PCR, while TCRdb's copy carries only in-frame clones and drops some. This repertoire shows about 110,000 clones, 90% found once; its top ten account for around 2.6%. The time point: after dendritic cell vaccination, including at tumor progression/relapse. The starting material was blood, obtained after dendritic cell vaccination. The TCR comes from a human donor with glioblastoma. V and J are TRBV5-6 and TRBJ2-2; 11 bases agree with TRBD2. The CDR3 nucleotides read TGTGCCAGCAGCTTGGTTAGCGGGAGGGCCAGGACCGGGGAGCTGTTTTTT. Its protein is CASSLVSGRARTGELFF.